The 25 T cell receptor beta chains presented below share a single source sample, sequenced in a study of a mutant IDH1 vaccine in newly diagnosed glioma. Sequenced by immunoSEQ multiplex PCR; TCRdb stores in-frame clones only, minus some. The top ten hold approximately 10% of the sample, which has some 33,000 clones, over 65% seen once. These receptors' targets are unknown. Time point specified: week 35, safety follow-up. The study gave 300 ug of mutant IDH1 20-mer peptide per vaccine dose, with topical imiquimod. Sequencing used PBMCs, obtained from a glioma patient whose treatment included an IDH1 peptide vaccine. The receptors were gathered from a woman between 40 and 55 years old with glioma.

The chain has TRBV5-1 and TRBJ2-1; a weak D match, TRBD2 (6 bases). The CDR3 has 16 residues. The V and J ends lost 4 bases and 4 bases respectively, with 18 bases between them. Germline loops: CDR1 SGHRS, CDR2 YFSETQ. The CDR3: CASSAGTGTIYNEQFF. DNA for the CDR3: TGCGCCAGCAGCGCGGGGACCGGGACGATATACAATGAGCAGTTCTTC.

The rearrangement joins TRBV9 to TRBJ1-5; tentative D call: TRBD1 (6 bases). The V end lost 0 bases, the J end lost 6 bases, and 13 bases lay between the germline ends. The germline CDR1 and CDR2 sequences are SGDLS and YYNGEE. This CDR3 has 15 amino acids. For the CDR3, the DNA is TGTGCCAGCAGCGTAGAGGGGGGGGCTGGTCAGCCCCAGCATTTT. Translation: CASSVEGGAGQPQHF.

The gene calls are TRBV29-1 and TRBJ2-7; 9 nucleotides line up with TRBD2. V shed 4 bases and J 6 bases; nucleotides not matched to a gene: 4. The CDR3 loop spans 12 amino acids. Germline-derived CDR1 and CDR2 are SQVTM and ANQGSEA. The CDR3, as DNA: TGCAGCGTTGTTCCGACTAGCGGCGAGCAGTACTTC. Its translation is CSVVPTSGEQYF.

The chain carries TRBV29-1 and TRBJ1-6; D is unresolved. V was cut by 4 bases and J by 9 bases, with 16 bases left in between. The CDR3 runs to 14 residues. Per the germline V gene, CDR1 is SQVTM and CDR2 is ANQGSEA. DNA of the CDR3: TGCAGCGTTGCATTTACACCGGGAGGTTCACCCCTCCACTTT. Amino acids: CSVAFTPGGSPLHF.

The chain carries TRBV2 and TRBJ2-1, with 11 nucleotides matching TRBD1. The CDR3 consists of 15 residues. The germline gives CDR1 SNHLY, CDR2 FYNNEI. Trimming cost V 10 bases and J 4 bases; bases outside gene matches: 9. In DNA form, the CDR3 reads TGTGCCATCCTTACCGGGACAGGGGGATACAATGAGCAGTTCTTC. It yields the protein CAILTGTGGYNEQFF.

This chain uses TRBV10-1 with TRBJ2-5; weak D call: TRBD1 (6 bases). CDR3 length: 14 amino acids. Trimming cost V 6 bases and J 5 bases, with 16 bases left between them. Per germline, CDR1 WNHNN and CDR2 SYGVQD (reference sequence). The CDR3 protein is CASSGDTQRETQYF. CDR3 nucleotides: TGCGCCAGCAGCGGGGACACCCAGAGGGAGACCCAGTACTTC.

The chain recombines TRBV28 with TRBJ1-5, with 11 bases that match TRBD1. The ends lost 5 bases at V and 4 bases at J; junction bases unmatched: 7. The CDR3 runs 16 residues. CDR1 and CDR2 from the germline V gene are MDHEN and SYDVKM. The CDR3 protein is CASSPGQGAWNQPQHF. The CDR3 DNA reads TGTGCCAGCAGTCCTGGACAGGGGGCTTGGAATCAGCCCCAGCATTTT.

This clone showed up just a few times. The chain couples TRBV15 to TRBJ1-5, with TRBD1 identical over 11 bases. V was clipped by 3 bases and J by 1 base; unmatched bases: 5. The CDR3 loop spans 17 amino acids. Germline V lookup: CDR1 LNHNV, CDR2 YYDKDF (reference sequence). The CDR3 here is CATSSRTGGWSNQPQHF. CDR3 DNA: TGTGCCACCAGCAGCCGGACAGGGGGCTGGAGCAATCAGCCCCAGCATTTT.

The V call is TRBV18, the J call TRBJ2-7; D call uncertain. Trimming took 1 base from V and 2 from J, leaving 12 bases between them. Germline CDR1 reads KGHSH; CDR2 reads LQKENI. The CDR3 consists of 15 residues. CDR3 protein: CASSPQDQNPYEQYF. The CDR3, as DNA: TGTGCCAGCTCACCACAAGATCAGAACCCCTACGAGCAGTACTTC.

The J gene is TRBJ1-3, the V gene TRBV5-4; D may be TRBD1 (5 bases). The V gene's germline CDR1 is SGHNT and CDR2 YYREEE (reference sequence). The CDR3 totals 18 residues. Trimming stripped 2 bases from V and 0 bases from J, with 18 bases between. Here the CDR3 reads CASSFKIGRGSSGNTIYF. The DNA of the CDR3 is TGTGCCAGCAGCTTCAAAATCGGGAGGGGATCCTCTGGAAACACCATATATTTT.

V and J are TRBV30 and TRBJ2-5, with 8 positions matching TRBD1. Germline assignment: CDR1 GTSNPN and CDR2 SVGIG (reference sequence). V trimming: 6 bases; J trimming: 5 bases; junction bases outside the gene matches: 11. The CDR3 covers 14 residues. For the CDR3, the DNA is TGTGCCTGTCTGCAAGAGGACAGGGCTGAGACCCAGTACTTC. Encoded protein: CACLQEDRAETQYF. Together with reference TRBV30 and TRBJ2-5, the CDR3 gives the full variable domain: SQTIHQWPATLVQPVGSPLSLECTVEGTSNPNLYWYRQAAGRGLQLLFYSVGIGQISSEVPQNLSASRPQDRQFILSSKKLLLSDSGFYLCACLQEDRAETQYFGPGTRLLVL.

The chain uses TRBV7-2 and TRBJ1-3; D may be TRBD1 (5 bases). Germline lookup yields CDR1 SGHTA and CDR2 FQGNSA. The length of the CDR3 is 15 residues. The V and J ends lost 5 bases and 2 bases respectively, with 13 bases between them. DNA for the CDR3: TGTGCCAGCAGCACCTTAGGGGCGACTGGAAACACCATATATTTT. Its protein product is CASSTLGATGNTIYF. Combining the CDR3 with reference TRBV7-2 and TRBJ1-3 gives the whole variable domain GAGVSQSPSNKVTEKGKDVELRCDPISGHTALYWYRQSLGQGLEFLIYFQGNSAPDKSGLPSDRFSAERTGGSVSTLTIQRTQQEDSAVYLCASSTLGATGNTIYFGEGSWLTVV.

The chain combines TRBV29-1 with TRBJ2-7, with D unclear. CDR3 length equals 11 residues. Between the trimmed V and J ends, which lost 2 bases and 2 bases, there was a span of 4 bases. Germline V gene data show CDR1 as SQVTM and CDR2 as ANQGSEA. In DNA, the CDR3 is TGCAGCGTTGAACAAACCTACGAGCAGTACTTC. Protein sequence: CSVEQTYEQYF.

This chain connects TRBV14 to TRBJ2-7; 10 nucleotides align to TRBD1. The CDR3 has 14 amino acids. Germline lookup yields CDR1 SGHDN and CDR2 FVKESK. Germline trimming cut 3 bases from V and 3 bases from J; bases unmatched to any gene: 2. The CDR3 is CASSHRTGGYEQYF. The CDR3 DNA sequence: TGTGCCAGCAGCCACCGGACAGGGGGCTACGAGCAGTACTTC.

This chain links TRBV19 with TRBJ2-7, with D unclear. Trimming cost V 3 bases and J 5 bases, with 17 bases left between them. CDR1 is LNHDA, CDR2 SQIVND, per germline (reference sequence). CDR3 length: 15 residues. The CDR3 is CASSIGGHWSDEQYF. The CDR3 DNA sequence: TGTGCCAGTAGTATTGGTGGGCACTGGTCAGACGAGCAGTACTTC.

This clone was recorded a few times. V is TRBV5-1 and J is TRBJ1-2; the match to TRBD1 covers 7 bases. The CDR3 sequence is 15 residues long. CDR1 and CDR2 (germline): SGHRS, YFSETQ. V shed 6 bases, J shed 0 bases, and the junction held 8 bases outside the gene matches. The CDR3 reads CASNPRQGANYGYTF. The CDR3, as DNA: TGCGCCAGCAATCCACGACAGGGAGCTAACTATGGCTACACCTTC.

A single count supports this clone. The chain recombines TRBV7-9 with TRBJ2-5; D may correspond to TRBD1 or TRBD2 (5 bases each). The germline V gene has CDR1 SEHNR and CDR2 FQNEAQ (reference sequence). The CDR3 length is 14 residues. With 1 base removed from V and 5 bases from J, the gap between germline ends came to 11 bases. The CDR3 loop is CASSLVGTRETQYF. The CDR3 bases are TGTGCCAGCAGCTTAGTAGGGACGCGGGAGACCCAGTACTTC.

V is TRBV9 and J is TRBJ2-3; D is unclear. Per the germline V gene, CDR1 is SGDLS and CDR2 is YYNGEE. CDR3 length: 15 amino acids. V gave up 4 bases and J gave up 4 bases, with 16 bases separating them. CDR3 coding DNA: TGTGCCAGCAGCCCCCAAGTAGTAAGCCCAGATACGCAGTATTTT. Translation gives CASSPQVVSPDTQYF.

The chain joins TRBV6-4 to TRBJ1-1, with D unclear. The CDR3 has 14 amino acids. V was cut by 5 bases and J by 0 bases, with 10 bases left in between. CDR1 and CDR2 (germline): MRHNA, SNTAGT. CDR3 amino acids: CASSTSELNTEAFF. The CDR3 DNA reads TGTGCCAGCAGTACCTCGGAACTGAACACTGAAGCTTTCTTT.

J is TRBJ2-7 and V is TRBV10-3, with D tentatively TRBD1 or TRBD2 (5 bases each). The CDR3 has 14 residues. V shed 8 bases and J shed 6 bases, with 20 bases lying between them. Germline V CDR1 and CDR2: ENHRY, SYGVKD. The CDR3 bases are TGTGCCATCGGGGGAGAAGGGGCCTTCTCCGAGCAGTACTTC. This gives the protein CAIGGEGAFSEQYF.

The chain recombines TRBV7-9 with TRBJ1-2; 7 bases are shared with TRBD1. Germline V gene lookup returns CDR1 SEHNR and CDR2 FQNEAQ (reference sequence). The CDR3 is 16 residues long. After removal of 3 bases from V and 4 bases from J, the junction contained 11 bases not matched to a gene. The CDR3 sequence: CASSLPGQGGSYGYTF. The CDR3 DNA reads TGTGCCAGCAGCTTGCCGGGGCAGGGGGGGTCCTATGGCTACACCTTC. The full variable domain, its missing parts supplied by reference TRBV7-9 and TRBJ1-2, is DTGVSQNPRHKITKRGQNVTFRCDPISEHNRLYWYRQTLGQGPEFLTYFQNEAQLEKSRLLSDRFSAERPKGSFSTLEIQRTEQGDSAMYLCASSLPGQGGSYGYTFGSGTRLTVV.

The chain is built from TRBV10-3 and TRBJ1-2, with a possible D match to TRBD1 (5 bases). V lost 7 bases and J 10 bases, leaving 19 bases between the germline ends. Germline V gives CDR1 ENHRY, CDR2 SYGVKD. CDR3 length: 13 amino acids. CDR3 sequence (DNA): TGTGCCATCACCCCCCGCGCTTTGGGGGACTACACCTTC. It translates to CAITPRALGDYTF.

The chain combines TRBV30 with TRBJ2-1; no clear D gene. The CDR3 covers 8 residues. In germline, CDR1 is GTSNPN, CDR2 SVGIG (reference sequence). V lost 7 bases to trimming and J lost 8 bases, with 3 bases between them. DNA for the CDR3: TGTGCCTCCCATGAGCAGTTCTTC. Its protein is CASHEQFF.

The gene calls are TRBV6-6 and TRBJ2-1, with no clear D. The CDR3 contains 14 residues. The V and J ends lost 0 bases and 5 bases respectively, with 8 bases between them. From germline, CDR1 is MNHNY and CDR2 SVGAGI (reference sequence). In DNA form, the CDR3 reads TGTGCCAGCAGTTACTCGAGGACCGACAATGAGCAGTTCTTC. This codes for CASSYSRTDNEQFF.

The J gene is TRBJ2-3, the V gene TRBV6-1, with D unresolved. V dropped 8 bases and J dropped 6 bases, with 12 bases sitting between them. Germline-derived CDR1 and CDR2 are MNHNS and SASEGT. This CDR3 contains 12 residues. CDR3 sequence reads: CASPPAVDTQYF. CDR3 DNA: TGTGCCAGCCCTCCCGCGGTGGATACGCAGTATTTT.